Below, 11 T cell receptor beta chains from the same sample are listed, as sequenced in a study of cytomegalovirus exposure and HLA in healthy donors. A multiplex PCR was run with 60 Vbeta primers and 13 Jbeta primers. Using immunoSEQ multiplex PCR, the repertoire was profiled, and TCRdb retains in-frame clones only, with some absent. This sample has some 120,000 clones, with more than 80% found just once. The specimen was PBMCs. These receptors were obtained from a man aged 35 to 55 in good health and CMV-seronegative.

The table lists this clone with a count of one. V gene TRBV19 combines with J gene TRBJ1-1; 8 positions agree with TRBD1. V was pared by 7 bases and J by 0 bases, with 4 bases of the junction left unmatched. The CDR3 has 14 residues. From germline, CDR1 is LNHDA and CDR2 SQIVND (reference sequence). This CDR3 reads CASTDRGLNTEAFF. The CDR3, as DNA: TGTGCCAGTACCGACAGGGGACTGAACACTGAAGCTTTCTTT. Supplemented by reference TRBV19 and TRBJ1-1, the full variable domain reads DGGITQSPKYLFRKEGQNVTLSCEQNLNHDAMYWYRQDPGQGLRLIYYSQIVNDFQKGDIAEGYSVSREKKESFPLTVTSAQKNPTAFYLCASTDRGLNTEAFFGQGTRLTVV.

V usage is TRBV28 and J usage is TRBJ1-5; TRBD1 aligns across 8 bases. The CDR3 length is 15 residues. The germline V gene has CDR1 MDHEN and CDR2 SYDVKM. Trimming took 0 bases from V and 2 from J; bases not matched to a gene: 0. The CDR3 spells CASSLWTGGNQPQHF. CDR3 DNA: TGTGCCAGCAGTTTATGGACAGGGGGCAATCAGCCCCAGCATTTT.

The table lists this clone with a count of one. CDR3 nucleotide sequence: TGTGCCAGTAGGGCCGGGACTAGTACCGAGCAGTACTTC. Its translation is CASRAGTSTEQYF. This chain links TRBV6-1 with TRBJ2-7; TRBD2 matches at 8 bases. Germline V gene sequence: CDR1 MNHNS, CDR2 SASEGT. J lost 6 bases, V lost 9 bases, and 10 bases had no gene match. The CDR3 is 13 residues long.

To note about this clone: Other DNA variants within this sample encode the same CDR3. The genes are TRBV4-1 and TRBJ1-1; tentatively, D is TRBD1 (6 bases). CDR1 is MGHRA, CDR2 YSYEKL, per germline. Trimming stripped 0 bases from V and 5 bases from J, with 16 bases between. The CDR3 extends over 16 amino acids. This CDR3 reads CASSQDFGGGRTEAFF. As DNA, the CDR3 is TGCGCCAGCAGCCAAGATTTCGGCGGGGGCCGGACTGAAGCTTTCTTT.

V gene TRBV13 combines with J gene TRBJ2-5; D is unresolved. The germline CDR1 and CDR2 sequences are PRHDT and FYEKMQ (reference sequence). The CDR3 sequence is 14 residues long. V was clipped by 5 bases and J by 4 bases, with 14 bases between them. The CDR3 spells CASSANRALETQYF. CDR3 sequence (DNA): TGTGCCAGCAGCGCCAACAGAGCACTAGAGACCCAGTACTTC.

The rearrangement links TRBV7-2 to TRBJ2-1; 7 positions match TRBD2. J gave up 0 bases and V 5 bases, and 1 base lay outside the gene matches. This CDR3 is built from 14 residues. Germline lookup yields CDR1 SGHTA and CDR2 FQGNSA. As DNA, the CDR3 is TGTGCCAGCAGCGGGGGGGGCTCCTACAATGAGCAGTTCTTC. Amino acid sequence: CASSGGGSYNEQFF.

This chain connects TRBV25-1 to TRBJ2-3; D might be TRBD1 (6 bases). V gave up 8 bases and J gave up 6 bases, with 24 bases separating them. The CDR3 runs to 16 residues. Germline assignment: CDR1 MGHDK and CDR2 SYGVNS. The CDR3 reads CASSPNVQGGVDTQYF. In DNA, the CDR3 is TGTGCCAGCTCCCCAAACGTACAGGGTGGAGTGGATACGCAGTATTTT.

The rearrangement links TRBV19 to TRBJ2-7; D is possibly TRBD2 (5 bases). The V end was cut by 7 bases, the J end by 3 bases, with 16 bases between. The V gene's germline CDR1 is LNHDA and CDR2 SQIVND (reference sequence). This CDR3 is 14 amino acids long. CDR3 nucleotide sequence: TGTGCCAGTACAAACGCGGGTTCAGGCTACGAGCAGTACTTC. As protein: CASTNAGSGYEQYF.

As for this clone: The same CDR3 is also encoded by other DNA sequences in this sample. The rearrangement links TRBV5-1 to TRBJ1-1; 8 bases map to TRBD1. The CDR3 extends over 15 amino acids. CDR1 and CDR2 from the germline V gene are SGHRS and YFSETQ. V was clipped by 0 bases and J by 4 bases; unmatched bases: 5. The DNA of the CDR3 is TGCGCCAGCAGCTTGGGCGGACAGGGAGGCACTGAAGCTTTCTTT. Translated: CASSLGGQGGTEAFF. Drawing the rest from reference TRBV5-1 and TRBJ1-1, the complete variable domain is KAGVTQTPRYLIKTRGQQVTLSCSPISGHRSVSWYQQTPGQGLQFLFEYFSETQRNKGNFPGRFSGRQFSNSRSEMNVSTLELGDSALYLCASSLGGQGGTEAFFGQGTRLTVV.

V gene TRBV28 combines with J gene TRBJ2-2; D possibly corresponds to TRBD1 (6 bases). V was cut by 4 bases and J by 6 bases, with 21 bases left in between. The CDR3 extends over 17 amino acids. Germline assignment: CDR1 MDHEN and CDR2 SYDVKM. Here the CDR3 DNA reads TGTGCCAGCAGTTATCTAGGAGCAGGGGTCGACGCCGGGGAGCTGTTTTTT. Encoded protein: CASSYLGAGVDAGELFF.

A word on this clone: As the CDR3 is not closed by the conserved phenylalanine or tryptophan, this likely results from a read error. The chain joins TRBV29-1 to TRBJ2-2; D call uncertain. The germline V gene encodes CDR1 SQVTM and CDR2 ANQGSEA. With 1 base removed from V and 6 bases from J, the gap between germline ends came to 12 bases. CDR3 length: 14 amino acids. CDR3 sequence (DNA): TGCAGCGTTGAAGTAACGGCCGGCGCCGGGGAGCTGTTTGTT. Translating it yields CSVEVTAGAGELFV.